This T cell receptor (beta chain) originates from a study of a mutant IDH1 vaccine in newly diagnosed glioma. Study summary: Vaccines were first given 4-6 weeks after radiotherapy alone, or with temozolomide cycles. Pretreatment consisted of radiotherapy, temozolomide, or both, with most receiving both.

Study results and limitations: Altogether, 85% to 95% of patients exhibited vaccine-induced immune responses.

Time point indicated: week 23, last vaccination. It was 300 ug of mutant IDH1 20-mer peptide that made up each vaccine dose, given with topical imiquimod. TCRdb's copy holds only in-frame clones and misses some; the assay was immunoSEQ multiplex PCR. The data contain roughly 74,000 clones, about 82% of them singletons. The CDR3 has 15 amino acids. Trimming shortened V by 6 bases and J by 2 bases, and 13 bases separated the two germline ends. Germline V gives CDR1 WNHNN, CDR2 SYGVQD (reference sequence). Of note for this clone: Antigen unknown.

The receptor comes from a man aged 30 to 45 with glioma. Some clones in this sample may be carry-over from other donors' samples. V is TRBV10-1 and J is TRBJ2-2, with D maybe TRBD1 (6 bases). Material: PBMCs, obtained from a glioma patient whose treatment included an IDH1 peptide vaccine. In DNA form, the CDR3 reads TGCGCCAGCAGACAAAGCAGGGGAAACACCGGGGAGCTGTTTTTT. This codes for CASRQSRGNTGELFF.